This T cell receptor (beta chain) was obtained from a study of T cell responses to AZD1222 COVID-19 vaccine. A remark on this clone: Its antigen remains unidentified.

Between the trimmed V and J ends, which lost 1 base and 1 base, there was a span of 13 bases. The germline CDR1 and CDR2 sequences are LNHDA and SQIVND (reference sequence). The CDR3 runs 17 residues. Repertoires were generated with immunoSEQ multiplex PCR, while TCRdb's copy carries only in-frame clones and drops some. The sample has around 160,000 clones; around 91% are singletons. General study points: Baseline testing showed seropositivity in only a handful of AZD1222 recipients. Clonal diversity was possibly underestimated, and the donors were mostly white British, with more females. The study reported that nearly half of spike-specific TCRs target unmutated variant regions. An increase in Spike-specific TCR breadth and depth was observed after two AZD1222 doses.

Sequencing used peripheral blood, obtained on day 0 of AZD1222 vaccination. The V and J genes are TRBV19 and TRBJ2-2, with unresolved D. This receptor was identified in an adult in good health. CDR3 bases: TGTGCCAGTAGTATAGGCTGGTCAGACCAGAACACCGGGGAGCTGTTTTTT. It yields the protein CASSIGWSDQNTGELFF.